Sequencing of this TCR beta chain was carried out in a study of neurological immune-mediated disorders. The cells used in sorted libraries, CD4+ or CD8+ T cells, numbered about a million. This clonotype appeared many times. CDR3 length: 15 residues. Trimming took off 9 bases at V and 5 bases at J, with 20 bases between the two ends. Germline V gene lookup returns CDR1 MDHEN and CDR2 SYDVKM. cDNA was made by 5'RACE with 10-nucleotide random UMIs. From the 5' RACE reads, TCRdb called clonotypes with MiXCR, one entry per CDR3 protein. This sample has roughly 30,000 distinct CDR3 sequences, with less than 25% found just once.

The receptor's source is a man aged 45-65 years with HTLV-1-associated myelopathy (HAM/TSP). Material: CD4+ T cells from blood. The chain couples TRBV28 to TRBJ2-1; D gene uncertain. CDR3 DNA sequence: TGTGCCAGTCCACCGGGCCCCCACCTCGACAATGAGCAGTTCTTC. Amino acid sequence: CASPPGPHLDNEQFF. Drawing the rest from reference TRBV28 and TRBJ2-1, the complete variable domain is DVKVTQSSRYLVKRTGEKVFLECVQDMDHENMFWYRQDPGLGLRLIYFSYDVKMKEKGDIPEGYSVSREKKERFSLILESASTNQTSMYLCASPPGPHLDNEQFFGPGTRLTVL.